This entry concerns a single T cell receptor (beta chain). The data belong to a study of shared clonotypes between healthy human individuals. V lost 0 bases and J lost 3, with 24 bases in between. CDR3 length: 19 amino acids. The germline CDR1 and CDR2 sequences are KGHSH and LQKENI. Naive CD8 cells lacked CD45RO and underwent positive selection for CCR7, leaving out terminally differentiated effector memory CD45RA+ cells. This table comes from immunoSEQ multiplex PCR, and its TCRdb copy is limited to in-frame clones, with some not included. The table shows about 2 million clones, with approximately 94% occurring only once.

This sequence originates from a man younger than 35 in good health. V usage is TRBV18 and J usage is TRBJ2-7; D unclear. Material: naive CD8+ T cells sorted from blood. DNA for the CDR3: TGTGCCAGCTCACCACCGAAAGGTTCGTGGCGAAGTCCTTACTACGAGCAGTACTTC. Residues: CASSPPKGSWRSPYYEQYF.